A selection of T cell receptor beta chains follows, all from one sample in a study of shared clonotypes between healthy human individuals. TCRdb's table, derived via immunoSEQ multiplex PCR, lists solely in-frame clones and lacks some. The sample shows about 2.1 million clones, more than 85% of them seen only once. The sample taken for sequencing was naive CD8+ T cells from PBMCs. Receptor source: a man between 18 and 29 years old in good health. Some clones in this sample may be carry-over from other donors' samples. The CDR3 runs from the conserved cysteine through the conserved F or W. D genes are given only for firm matches. A row's size may be missing; if present it is once, few, many or a size class.

TRBV10-3	TRBJ2-5	NA	TRBD2	CAISGLAGVLQETQYF	TGTGCCATCTCGGGACTAGCGGGAGTTTTACAAGAGACCCAGTACTTC
TRBV7-9	TRBJ2-7	once	TRBD2	CASSLGLSGLFFEQYF	TGTGCCAGCAGCCTAGGATTGTCGGGACTATTCTTCGAGCAGTACTTC
TRBV28	TRBJ2-1	NA	NA	CASSGPFGSYNEQFF	TGTGCCAGCAGTGGCCCATTCGGGTCCTACAATGAGCAGTTCTTC
TRBV28	TRBJ1-2	NA	NA	CASTLGNYGYTF	TGTGCCAGCACCTTGGGGAACTATGGCTACACCTTC
TRBV27	TRBJ1-2	NA	TRBD1	CASSLLSRGQRGYTF	TGTGCCAGCAGTTTATTGTCCAGGGGGCAGCGGGGCTACACCTTC
TRBV9	TRBJ2-5	NA	TRBD2	CASSPRLAGEGNIETQYF	TGTGCCAGCAGCCCAAGACTAGCGGGAGAAGGTAACATAGAGACCCAGTACTTC
TRBV27	TRBJ2-7	NA	TRBD2	CASSNRLAPYEQYF	TGTGCCAGCAGCAACCGACTAGCGCCCTACGAGCAGTACTTC
TRBV11-1	TRBJ1-1	once	NA	CASSPPNTEAFF	TGTGCCAGCAGCCCTCCGAACACTGAAGCTTTCTTT
TRBV25-1	TRBJ1-6	few	NA	CASSEFGSANSPLHF	TGTGCCAGCAGTGAATTCGGCAGTGCCAATTCACCCCTCCACTTT
TRBV4-1	TRBJ2-1	NA	TRBD1	CASSQARDRRIRFF	TGCGCCAGCAGCCAAGCCCGGGACAGGAGAATTCGGTTCTTC
TRBV25-1	TRBJ1-1	NA	NA	CASSDWGGNTEAFF	TGTGCCAGCAGTGATTGGGGGGGGAACACTGAAGCTTTCTTT
TRBV7-6	TRBJ2-7	NA	TRBD1	CASSSPGTGSEQYF	TGTGCCAGCAGCTCCCCCGGGACAGGGTCCGAGCAGTACTTC
TRBV5-8	TRBJ2-6	once	NA	CASSLRRAPPPPGANVLTF	TGTGCCAGCAGCTTGCGCAGGGCCCCCCCTCCCCCTGGGGCCAACGTCCTGACTTTC
TRBV6-5	TRBJ1-5	NA	TRBD1	CASSKGQGYNQPQHF	TGTGCCAGCAGCAAGGGACAGGGTTACAATCAGCCCCAGCATTTT
TRBV5-1	TRBJ1-1	once	NA	CASSLTRGPEAFF	TGCGCCAGCAGCTTGACAAGGGGCCCTGAAGCTTTCTTT
TRBV21-1	TRBJ1-1	NA	NA	CASSKDDETGGGQEAFF	TGTGCCAGCAGCAAAGACGACGAGACAGGGGGCGGACAGGAAGCTTTCTTT
TRBV2	TRBJ2-2	NA	TRBD2	CATPGLAGGNTGELFF	TGTGCCACCCCGGGACTAGCGGGAGGTAACACCGGGGAGCTGTTTTTT
TRBV28	TRBJ1-1	NA	NA	CASSLLVNTEAFF	TGTGCCAGCAGTTTATTAGTGAACACTGAAGCTTTCTTT
TRBV27	TRBJ2-7	NA	NA	CASSFTGTLYEQYF	TGTGCCAGCAGTTTCACCGGGACCCTATACGAGCAGTACTTC
TRBV6-5	TRBJ2-2	NA	NA	CASSYSLGGNTGELFF	TGTGCCAGCAGTTACTCGCTTGGGGGGAACACCGGGGAGCTGTTTTTT